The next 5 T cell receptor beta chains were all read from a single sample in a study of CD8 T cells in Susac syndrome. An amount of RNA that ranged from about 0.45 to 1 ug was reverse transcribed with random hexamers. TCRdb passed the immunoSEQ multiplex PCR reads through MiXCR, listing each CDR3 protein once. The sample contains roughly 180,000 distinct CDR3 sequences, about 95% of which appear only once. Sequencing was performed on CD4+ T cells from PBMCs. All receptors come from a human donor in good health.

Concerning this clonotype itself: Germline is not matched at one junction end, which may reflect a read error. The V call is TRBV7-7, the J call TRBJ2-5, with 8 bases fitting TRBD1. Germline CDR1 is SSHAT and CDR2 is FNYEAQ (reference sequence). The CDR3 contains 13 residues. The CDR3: CASSFGTGETQYF. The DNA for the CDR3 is TGTGCTAGCAGCTTTGGGACAGGAGAGACCCAGTACTTC.

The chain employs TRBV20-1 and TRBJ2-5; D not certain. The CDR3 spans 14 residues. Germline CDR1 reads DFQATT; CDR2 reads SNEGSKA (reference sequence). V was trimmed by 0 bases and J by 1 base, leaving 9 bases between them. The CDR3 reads CSARDRPTQETQYF. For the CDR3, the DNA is TGCAGTGCTAGAGATAGGCCGACCCAAGAGACCCAGTACTTC.

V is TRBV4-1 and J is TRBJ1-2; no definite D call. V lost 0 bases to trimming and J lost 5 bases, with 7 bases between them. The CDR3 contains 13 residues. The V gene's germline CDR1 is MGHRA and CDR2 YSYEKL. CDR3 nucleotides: TGCGCCAGCAGCCAAGATCGCGAGTATGGCTACACCTTC. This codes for CASSQDREYGYTF.

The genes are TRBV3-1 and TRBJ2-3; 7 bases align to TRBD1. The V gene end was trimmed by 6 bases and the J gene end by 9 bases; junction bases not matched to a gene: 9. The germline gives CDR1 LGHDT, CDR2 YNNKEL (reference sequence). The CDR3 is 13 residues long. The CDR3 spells CASRIRGTETQYF. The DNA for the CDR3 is TGTGCCAGCAGGATCAGGGGGACGGAGACGCAGTATTTT.

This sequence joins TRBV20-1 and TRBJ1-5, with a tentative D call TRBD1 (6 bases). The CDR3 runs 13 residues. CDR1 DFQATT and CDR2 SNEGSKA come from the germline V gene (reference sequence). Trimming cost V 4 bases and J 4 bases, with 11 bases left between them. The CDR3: CSATGGGNQPQHF. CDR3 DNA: TGCAGTGCTACGGGGGGCGGGAATCAGCCCCAGCATTTT.